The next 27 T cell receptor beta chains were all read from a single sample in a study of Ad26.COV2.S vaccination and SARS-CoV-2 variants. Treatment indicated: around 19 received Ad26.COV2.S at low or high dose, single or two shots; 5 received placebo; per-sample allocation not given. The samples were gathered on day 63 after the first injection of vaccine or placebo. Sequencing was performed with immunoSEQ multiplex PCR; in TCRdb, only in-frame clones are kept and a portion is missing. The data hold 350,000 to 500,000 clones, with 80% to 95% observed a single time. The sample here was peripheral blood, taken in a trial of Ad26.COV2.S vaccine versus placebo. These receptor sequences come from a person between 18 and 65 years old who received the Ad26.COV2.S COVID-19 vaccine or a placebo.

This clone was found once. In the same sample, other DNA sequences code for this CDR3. The CDR3 bases are TGTGCCAGCAGCGTAGGAGTGACAGATACGCAGTATTTT. This translates into CASSVGVTDTQYF. The chain has TRBV9 and TRBJ2-3; D uncertain. Germline lookup yields CDR1 SGDLS and CDR2 YYNGEE. V lost 0 bases and J lost 3, with 5 bases in between. The CDR3 extends over 13 amino acids.

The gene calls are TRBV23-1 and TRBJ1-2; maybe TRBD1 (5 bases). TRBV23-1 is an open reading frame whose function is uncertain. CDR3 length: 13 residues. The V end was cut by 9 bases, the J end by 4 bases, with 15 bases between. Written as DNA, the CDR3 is TGCGCCAGGTGGGGGGGATGGCCCTATGGCTACACCTTC. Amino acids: CARWGGWPYGYTF.

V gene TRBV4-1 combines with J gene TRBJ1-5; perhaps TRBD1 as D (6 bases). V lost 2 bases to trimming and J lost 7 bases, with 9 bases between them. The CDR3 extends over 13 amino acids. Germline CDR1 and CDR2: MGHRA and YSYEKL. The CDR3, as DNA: TGCGCCAGCAGCCAACCCCAGGGGCAGCCCCAGCATTTT. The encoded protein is CASSQPQGQPQHF.

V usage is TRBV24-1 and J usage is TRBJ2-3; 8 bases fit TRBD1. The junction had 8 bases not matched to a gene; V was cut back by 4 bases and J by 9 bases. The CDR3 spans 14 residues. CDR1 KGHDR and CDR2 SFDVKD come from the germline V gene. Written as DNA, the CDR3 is TGTGCCACCAGTGACCCGCGGACAGGGCGCACGCAGTATTTT. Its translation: CATSDPRTGRTQYF.

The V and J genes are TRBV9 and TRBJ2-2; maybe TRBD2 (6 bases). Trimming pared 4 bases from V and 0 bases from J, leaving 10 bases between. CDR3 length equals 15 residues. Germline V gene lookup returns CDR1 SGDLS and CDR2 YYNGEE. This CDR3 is CASSFSGANTGELFF. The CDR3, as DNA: TGTGCCAGCAGCTTTAGCGGAGCGAACACCGGGGAGCTGTTTTTT.

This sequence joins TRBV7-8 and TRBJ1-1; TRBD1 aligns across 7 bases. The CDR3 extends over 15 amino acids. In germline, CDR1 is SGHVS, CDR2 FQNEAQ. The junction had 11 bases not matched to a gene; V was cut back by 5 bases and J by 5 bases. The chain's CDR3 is CASSAPTGRQTEAFF. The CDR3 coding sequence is TGTGCCAGCAGCGCACCGACAGGGCGGCAAACTGAAGCTTTCTTT.

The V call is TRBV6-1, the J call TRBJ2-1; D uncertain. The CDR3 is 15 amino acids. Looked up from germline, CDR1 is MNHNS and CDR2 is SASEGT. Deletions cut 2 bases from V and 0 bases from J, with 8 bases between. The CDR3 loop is CASSEFAYSYNEQFF. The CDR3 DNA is TGTGCCAGCAGTGAATTTGCCTACTCCTACAATGAGCAGTTCTTC.

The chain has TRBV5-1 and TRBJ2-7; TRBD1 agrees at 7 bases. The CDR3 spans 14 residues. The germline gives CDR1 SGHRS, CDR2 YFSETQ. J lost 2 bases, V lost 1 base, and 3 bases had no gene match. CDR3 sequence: CASSLKQGPYEQYF. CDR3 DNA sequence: TGCGCCAGCAGCTTGAAACAGGGGCCCTACGAGCAGTACTTC. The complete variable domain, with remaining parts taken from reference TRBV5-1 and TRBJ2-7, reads KAGVTQTPRYLIKTRGQQVTLSCSPISGHRSVSWYQQTPGQGLQFLFEYFSETQRNKGNFPGRFSGRQFSNSRSEMNVSTLELGDSALYLCASSLKQGPYEQYFGPGTRLTVT.

This chain's CDR3 is CASSGLGATYNEQFF. The CDR3 DNA follows: TGTGCCAGCAGTGGTCTGGGGGCCACCTACAATGAGCAGTTCTTC. The rearrangement uses TRBV6-2 or TRBV6-3 and TRBJ2-1, with TRBD1 as a possible D gene (6 bases). The CDR3 sequence is 15 residues long. The germline gives CDR1 MNHEY, CDR2 SVGEGT. The V end was cut by 5 bases, the J end by 2 bases, with 13 bases between.

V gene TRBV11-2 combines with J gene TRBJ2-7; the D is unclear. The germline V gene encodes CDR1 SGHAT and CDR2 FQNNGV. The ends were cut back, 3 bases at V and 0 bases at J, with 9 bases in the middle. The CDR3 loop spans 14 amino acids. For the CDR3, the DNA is TGTGCCAGCAGCTTTCAAGGTAGCTCCTACGAGCAGTACTTC. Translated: CASSFQGSSYEQYF.

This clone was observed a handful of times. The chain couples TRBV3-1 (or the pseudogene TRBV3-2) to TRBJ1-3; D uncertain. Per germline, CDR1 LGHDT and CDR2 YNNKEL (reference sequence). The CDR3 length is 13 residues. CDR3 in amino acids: CGAGPSSGNTIYF. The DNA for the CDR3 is TGTGGGGCGGGCCCATCCTCTGGAAACACCATATATTTT.

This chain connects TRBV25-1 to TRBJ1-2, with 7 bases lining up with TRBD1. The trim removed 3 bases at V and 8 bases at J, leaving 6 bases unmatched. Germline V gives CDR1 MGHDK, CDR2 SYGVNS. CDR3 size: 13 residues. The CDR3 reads CASSETGLPGYTF. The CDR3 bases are TGTGCCAGCAGTGAGACAGGGCTGCCGGGCTACACCTTC.

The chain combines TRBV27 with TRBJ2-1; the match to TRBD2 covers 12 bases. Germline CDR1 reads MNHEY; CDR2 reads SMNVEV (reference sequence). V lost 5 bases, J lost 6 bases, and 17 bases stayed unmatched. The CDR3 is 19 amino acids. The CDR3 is CASSPPGLAGGPRLNEQFF. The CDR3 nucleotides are TGTGCCAGCAGTCCCCCCGGGCTAGCGGGAGGGCCCAGGCTCAATGAGCAGTTCTTC.

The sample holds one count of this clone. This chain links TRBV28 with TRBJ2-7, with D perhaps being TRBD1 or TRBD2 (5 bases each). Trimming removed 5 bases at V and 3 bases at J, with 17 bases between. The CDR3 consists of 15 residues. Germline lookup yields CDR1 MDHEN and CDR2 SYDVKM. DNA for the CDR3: TGTGCCAGCAGTCCGAACGGGGCACCCCACTACGAGCAGTACTTC. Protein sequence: CASSPNGAPHYEQYF.

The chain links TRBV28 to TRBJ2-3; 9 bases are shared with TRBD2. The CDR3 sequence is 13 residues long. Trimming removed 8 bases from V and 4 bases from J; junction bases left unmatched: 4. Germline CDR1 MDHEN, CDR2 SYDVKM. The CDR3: CASQREAADTQYF. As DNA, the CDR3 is TGTGCCAGCCAGCGGGAGGCGGCAGATACGCAGTATTTT.

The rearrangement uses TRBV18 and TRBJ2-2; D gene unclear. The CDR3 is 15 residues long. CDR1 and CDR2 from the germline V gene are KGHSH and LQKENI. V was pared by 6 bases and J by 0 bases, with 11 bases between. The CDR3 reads CASSNTAANTGELFF. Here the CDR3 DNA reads TGTGCCAGCTCCAATACCGCGGCGAACACCGGGGAGCTGTTTTTT.

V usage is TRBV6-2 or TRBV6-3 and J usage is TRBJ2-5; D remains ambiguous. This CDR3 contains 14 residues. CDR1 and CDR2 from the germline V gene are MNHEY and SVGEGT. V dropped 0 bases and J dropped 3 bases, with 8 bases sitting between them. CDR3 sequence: CASSYSRGKETQYF. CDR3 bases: TGTGCCAGCAGTTACTCGAGAGGAAAAGAGACCCAGTACTTC.

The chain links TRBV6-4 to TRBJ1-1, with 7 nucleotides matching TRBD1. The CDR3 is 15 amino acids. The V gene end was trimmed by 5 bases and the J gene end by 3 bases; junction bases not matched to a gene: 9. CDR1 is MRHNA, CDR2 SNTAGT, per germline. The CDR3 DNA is TGTGCCAGCAGTAGGGACAGCAGGTACGACACTGAAGCTTTCTTT. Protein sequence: CASSRDSRYDTEAFF.

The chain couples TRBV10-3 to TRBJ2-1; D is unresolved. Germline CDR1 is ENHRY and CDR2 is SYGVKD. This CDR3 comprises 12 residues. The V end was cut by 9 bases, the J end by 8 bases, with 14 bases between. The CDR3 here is CAIAPVGHEQFF. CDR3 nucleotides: TGTGCCATTGCCCCCGTCGGCCATGAGCAGTTCTTC.

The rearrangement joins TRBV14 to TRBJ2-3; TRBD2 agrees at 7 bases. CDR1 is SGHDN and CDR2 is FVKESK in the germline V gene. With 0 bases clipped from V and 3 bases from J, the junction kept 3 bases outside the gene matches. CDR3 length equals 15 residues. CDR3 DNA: TGTGCCAGCAGCCAAGACAGCGGGACTACAGATACGCAGTATTTT. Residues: CASSQDSGTTDTQYF.

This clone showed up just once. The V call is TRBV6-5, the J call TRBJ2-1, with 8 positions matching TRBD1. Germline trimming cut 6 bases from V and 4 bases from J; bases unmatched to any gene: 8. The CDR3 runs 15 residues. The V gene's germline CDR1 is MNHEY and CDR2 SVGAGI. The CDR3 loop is CASSRAGTGYNEQFF. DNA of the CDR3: TGTGCCAGCAGCCGAGCCGGGACAGGTTACAATGAGCAGTTCTTC.

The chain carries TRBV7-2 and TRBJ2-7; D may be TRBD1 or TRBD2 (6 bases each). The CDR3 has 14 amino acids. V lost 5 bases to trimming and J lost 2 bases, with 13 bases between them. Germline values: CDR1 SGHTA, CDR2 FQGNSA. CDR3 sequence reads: CASSPSRGPYEQYF. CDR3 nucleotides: TGTGCCAGCAGCCCCTCACGGGGGCCCTACGAGCAGTACTTC.

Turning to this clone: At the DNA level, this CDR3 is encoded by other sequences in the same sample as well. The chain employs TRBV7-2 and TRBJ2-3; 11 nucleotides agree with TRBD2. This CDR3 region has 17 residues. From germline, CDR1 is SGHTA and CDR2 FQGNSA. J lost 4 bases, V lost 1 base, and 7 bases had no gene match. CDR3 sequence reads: CASSLGPLAGGADTQYF. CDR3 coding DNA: TGTGCCAGCAGCTTAGGTCCTCTAGCGGGAGGAGCAGATACGCAGTATTTT.

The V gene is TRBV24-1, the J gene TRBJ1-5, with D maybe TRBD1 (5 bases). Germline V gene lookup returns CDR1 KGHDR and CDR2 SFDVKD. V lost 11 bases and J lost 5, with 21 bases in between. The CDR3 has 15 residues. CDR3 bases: TGTGCCAACAACATCGGGGCTGGTGACTATCAGCCCCAGCATTTT. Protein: CANNIGAGDYQPQHF.

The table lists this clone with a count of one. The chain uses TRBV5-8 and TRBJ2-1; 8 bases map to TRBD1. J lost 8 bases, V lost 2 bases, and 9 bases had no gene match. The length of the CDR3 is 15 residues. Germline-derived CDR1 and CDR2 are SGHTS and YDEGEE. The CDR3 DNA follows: TGTGCCAGCAGCTTTACGCGGACAGGGAAGTATGAGCAGTTCTTC. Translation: CASSFTRTGKYEQFF. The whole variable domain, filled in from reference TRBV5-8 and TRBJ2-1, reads EAGVTQSPTHLIKTRGQQATLRCSPISGHTSVYWYQQALGLGLQFLLWYDEGEERNRGNFPPRFSGRQFPNYSSELNVNALELEDSALYLCASSFTRTGKYEQFFGPGTRLTVL.

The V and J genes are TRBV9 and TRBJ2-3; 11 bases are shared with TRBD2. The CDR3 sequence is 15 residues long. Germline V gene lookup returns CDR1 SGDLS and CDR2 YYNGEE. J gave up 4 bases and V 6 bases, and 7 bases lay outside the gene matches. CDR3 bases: TGTGCCAGCACCCCGACTAGCGGGACCTCAGATACGCAGTATTTT. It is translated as CASTPTSGTSDTQYF.

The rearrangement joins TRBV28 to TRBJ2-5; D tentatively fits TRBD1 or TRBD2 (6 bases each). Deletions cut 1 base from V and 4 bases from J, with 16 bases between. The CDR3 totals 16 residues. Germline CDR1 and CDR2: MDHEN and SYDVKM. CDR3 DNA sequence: TGTGCCAGCAGTTTATTGGGGGCGGGATTGATAGAGACCCAGTACTTC. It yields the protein CASSLLGAGLIETQYF.